The text below deals with one T cell receptor (beta chain). Its specificity is not known. Exclusion applied to patients with autoimmune disease history or systemic immunosuppression. Blood was sampled at baseline, cycle 4 day 1, and cycle 7 day 1. This record belongs to a study of OX40 agonist ivuxolimab in advanced cancers. Study at large: A diagnosis of hepatocellular carcinoma, melanoma, renal cell or head and neck cancer was present in dose-escalation patients.

This CDR3 spans 19 amino acids. The germline CDR1 and CDR2 sequences are LNHDA and SQIVND (reference sequence). Losses at the gene ends were 3 bases for V and 2 bases for J; bases not matched to a gene: 14. The data were produced by immunoSEQ multiplex PCR, yet TCRdb's version contains in-frame clones alone and is incomplete. The sample has some 69,000 clones, 80% seen once; the top ten hold roughly 2.4%. Whole-study results and caveats: The average count of expanded clones was higher among CD8+ T cells than among CD4+.

This rearrangement joins TRBV19 to TRBJ1-5; 9 bases line up with TRBD1. The sequencing used CD4+ or CD8+ T cells sorted from blood, collected in a trial of the OX40 agonist ivuxolimab. This clonotype originated in an adult with an advanced solid tumor such as melanoma, head and neck, liver or kidney cancer. CDR3 region: CASSILSRDRVKGNQPQHF. The CDR3 region has the DNA TGTGCCAGTAGTATTCTCTCCCGGGACAGGGTCAAGGGCAATCAGCCCCAGCATTTT. Full variable domain (missing parts from reference TRBV19 and TRBJ1-5): DGGITQSPKYLFRKEGQNVTLSCEQNLNHDAMYWYRQDPGQGLRLIYYSQIVNDFQKGDIAEGYSVSREKKESFPLTVTSAQKNPTAFYLCASSILSRDRVKGNQPQHFGDGTRLSIL.